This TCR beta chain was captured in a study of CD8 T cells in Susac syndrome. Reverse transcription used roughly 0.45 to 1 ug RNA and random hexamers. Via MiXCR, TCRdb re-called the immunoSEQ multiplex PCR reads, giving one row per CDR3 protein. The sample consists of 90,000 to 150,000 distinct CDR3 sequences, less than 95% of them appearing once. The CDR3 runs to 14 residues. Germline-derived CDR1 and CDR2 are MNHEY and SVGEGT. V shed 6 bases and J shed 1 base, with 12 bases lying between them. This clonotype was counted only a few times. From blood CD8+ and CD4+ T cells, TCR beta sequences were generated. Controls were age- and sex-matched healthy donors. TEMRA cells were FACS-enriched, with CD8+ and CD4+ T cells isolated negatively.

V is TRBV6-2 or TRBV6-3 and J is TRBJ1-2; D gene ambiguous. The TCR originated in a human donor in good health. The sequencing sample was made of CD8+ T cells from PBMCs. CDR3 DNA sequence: TGTGCCAGCAGCCCGACGGTTGATAACTATGGCTACACCTTC. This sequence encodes CASSPTVDNYGYTF.